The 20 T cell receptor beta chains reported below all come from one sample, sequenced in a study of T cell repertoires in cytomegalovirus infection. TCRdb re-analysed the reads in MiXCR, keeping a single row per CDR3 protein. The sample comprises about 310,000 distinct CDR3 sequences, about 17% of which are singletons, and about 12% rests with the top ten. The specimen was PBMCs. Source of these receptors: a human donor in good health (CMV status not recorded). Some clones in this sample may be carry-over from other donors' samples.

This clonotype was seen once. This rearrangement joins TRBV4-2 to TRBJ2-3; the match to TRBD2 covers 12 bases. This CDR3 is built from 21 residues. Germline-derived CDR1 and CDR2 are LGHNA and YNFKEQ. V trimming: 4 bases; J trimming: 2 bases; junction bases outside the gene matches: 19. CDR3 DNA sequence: TGTGCCAGCAGCCCTCTCCTCACTAGCGGGGGGACCGCCAGCCTCACAGATACGCAGTATTTT. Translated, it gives CASSPLLTSGGTASLTDTQYF.

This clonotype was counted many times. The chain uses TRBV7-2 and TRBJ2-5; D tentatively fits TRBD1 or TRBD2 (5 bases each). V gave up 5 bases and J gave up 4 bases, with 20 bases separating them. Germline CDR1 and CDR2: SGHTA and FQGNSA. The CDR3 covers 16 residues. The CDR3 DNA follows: TGTGCCAGCAGCCCAGCGGTGGGGGTCCGGAGAGAGACCCAGTACTTC. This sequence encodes CASSPAVGVRRETQYF.

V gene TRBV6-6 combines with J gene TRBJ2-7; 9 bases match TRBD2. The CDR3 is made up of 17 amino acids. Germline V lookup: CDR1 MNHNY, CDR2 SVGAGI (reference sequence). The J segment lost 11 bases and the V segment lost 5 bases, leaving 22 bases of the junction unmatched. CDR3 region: CASSPDLAGRPPFLEYF. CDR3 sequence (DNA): TGTGCCAGCAGTCCTGATCTAGCGGGGCGCCCCCCCTTCCTCGAGTACTTC.

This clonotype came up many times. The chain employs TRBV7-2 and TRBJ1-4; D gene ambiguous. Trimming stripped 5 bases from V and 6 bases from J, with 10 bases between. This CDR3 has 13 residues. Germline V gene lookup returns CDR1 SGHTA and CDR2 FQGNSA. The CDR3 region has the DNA TGTGCCAGCAGCCCAGCCCCAGATGAAAAACTGTTTTTT. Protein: CASSPAPDEKLFF.

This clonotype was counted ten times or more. The CDR3 spells CASSLQIKTTEAFF. For the CDR3, the DNA is TGTGCCAGCAGTTTACAGATCAAGACCACTGAAGCTTTCTTT. This chain joins TRBV12-3 or TRBV12-4 and TRBJ1-1; D is undetermined. Trimming cost V 2 bases and J 4 bases, with 11 bases left between them. CDR3 length equals 14 residues.

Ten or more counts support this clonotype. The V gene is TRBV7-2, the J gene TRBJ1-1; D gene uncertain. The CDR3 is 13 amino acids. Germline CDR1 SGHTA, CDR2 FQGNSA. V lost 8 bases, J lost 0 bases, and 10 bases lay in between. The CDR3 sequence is CASLELVNTEAFF. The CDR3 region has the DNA TGTGCCAGCCTAGAGTTGGTGAACACTGAAGCTTTCTTT.

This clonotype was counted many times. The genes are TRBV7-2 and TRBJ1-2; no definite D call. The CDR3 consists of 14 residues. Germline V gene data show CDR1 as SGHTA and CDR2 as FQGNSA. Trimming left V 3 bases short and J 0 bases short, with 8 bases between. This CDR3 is CASSLAGTNYGYTF. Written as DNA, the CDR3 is TGTGCCAGCAGCTTGGCGGGAACTAACTATGGCTACACCTTC.

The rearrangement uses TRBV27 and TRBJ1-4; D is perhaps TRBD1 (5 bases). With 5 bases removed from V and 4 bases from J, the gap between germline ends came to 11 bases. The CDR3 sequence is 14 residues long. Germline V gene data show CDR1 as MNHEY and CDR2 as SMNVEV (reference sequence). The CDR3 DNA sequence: TGTGCCAGCAGTCCCGACAGATTTAATGAAAAACTGTTTTTT. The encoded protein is CASSPDRFNEKLFF.

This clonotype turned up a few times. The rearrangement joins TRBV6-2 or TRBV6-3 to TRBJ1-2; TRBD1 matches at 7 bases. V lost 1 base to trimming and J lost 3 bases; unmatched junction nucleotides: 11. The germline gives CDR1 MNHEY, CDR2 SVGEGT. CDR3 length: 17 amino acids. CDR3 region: CASSYWGQSPGYYGYTF. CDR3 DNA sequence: TGTGCCAGCAGTTACTGGGGACAGTCACCAGGGTACTATGGCTACACCTTC.

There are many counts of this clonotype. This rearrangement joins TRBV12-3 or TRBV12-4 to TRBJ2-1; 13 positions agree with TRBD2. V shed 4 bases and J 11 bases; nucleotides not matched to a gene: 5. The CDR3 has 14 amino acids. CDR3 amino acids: CASSSRTSGGKQFF. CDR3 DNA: TGTGCCAGCAGTTCCCGGACTAGCGGGGGAAAGCAGTTCTTC.

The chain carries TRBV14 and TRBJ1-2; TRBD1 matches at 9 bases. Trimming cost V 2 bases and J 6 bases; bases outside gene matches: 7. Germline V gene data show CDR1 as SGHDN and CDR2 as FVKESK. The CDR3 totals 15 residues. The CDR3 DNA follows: TGTGCCAGCAGCCAATCCGGGACAGGGCGCGATGGCTACACCTTC. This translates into CASSQSGTGRDGYTF.

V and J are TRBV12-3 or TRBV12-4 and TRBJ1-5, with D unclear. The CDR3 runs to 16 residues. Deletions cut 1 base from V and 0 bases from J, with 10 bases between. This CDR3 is CASSLVGRGSNQPQHF. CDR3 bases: TGTGCCAGCAGTTTAGTCGGCCGAGGTAGCAATCAGCCCCAGCATTTT.

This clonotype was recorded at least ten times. The DNA for the CDR3 is TGTGCCAGCAGTGGACACGACAGGGGTCCTGCTGGCTACACCTTC. It codes for CASSGHDRGPAGYTF. The rearrangement joins TRBV28 to TRBJ1-2; 8 bases are a match to TRBD1. Looked up from germline, CDR1 is MDHEN and CDR2 is SYDVKM. The CDR3 runs to 15 residues. V shed 5 bases and J 7 bases; nucleotides not matched to a gene: 12.

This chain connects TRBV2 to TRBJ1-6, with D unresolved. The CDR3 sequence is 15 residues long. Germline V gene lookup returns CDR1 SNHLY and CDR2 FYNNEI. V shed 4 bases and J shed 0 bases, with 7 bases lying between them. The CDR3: CASSVAVSYNSPLHF. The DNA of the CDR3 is TGTGCCAGCAGTGTTGCGGTCTCCTATAATTCACCCCTCCACTTT.

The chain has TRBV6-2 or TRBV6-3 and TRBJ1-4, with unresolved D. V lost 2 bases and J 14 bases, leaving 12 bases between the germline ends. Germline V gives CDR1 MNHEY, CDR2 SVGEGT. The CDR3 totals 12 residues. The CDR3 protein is CASSYRTGHLFF. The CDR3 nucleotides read TGTGCCAGCAGTTACCGGACCGGTCATCTGTTTTTT.

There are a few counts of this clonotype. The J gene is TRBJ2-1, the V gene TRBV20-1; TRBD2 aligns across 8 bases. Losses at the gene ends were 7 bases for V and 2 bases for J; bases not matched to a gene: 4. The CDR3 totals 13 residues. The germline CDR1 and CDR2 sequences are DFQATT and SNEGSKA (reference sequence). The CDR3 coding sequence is TGCAGTGTGCCGGGACTAGCCTACAATGAGCAGTTCTTC. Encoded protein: CSVPGLAYNEQFF.

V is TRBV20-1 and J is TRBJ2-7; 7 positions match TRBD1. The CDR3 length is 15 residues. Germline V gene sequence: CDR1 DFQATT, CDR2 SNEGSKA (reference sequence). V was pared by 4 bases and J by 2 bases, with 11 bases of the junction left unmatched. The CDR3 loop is CSATDPGQKPYEQYF. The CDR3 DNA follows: TGCAGTGCTACGGATCCGGGACAGAAGCCCTACGAGCAGTACTTC.

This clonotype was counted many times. The DNA for the CDR3 is TGTGCCAGCAGCTTAGCTGCGGTTCGCGGCACCGGGGAGCTGTTTTTT. This translates into CASSLAAVRGTGELFF. This chain links TRBV7-8 with TRBJ2-2; D remains ambiguous. The CDR3 covers 16 residues. V shed 0 bases and J shed 4 bases, with 12 bases lying between them. From germline, CDR1 is SGHVS and CDR2 FQNEAQ.

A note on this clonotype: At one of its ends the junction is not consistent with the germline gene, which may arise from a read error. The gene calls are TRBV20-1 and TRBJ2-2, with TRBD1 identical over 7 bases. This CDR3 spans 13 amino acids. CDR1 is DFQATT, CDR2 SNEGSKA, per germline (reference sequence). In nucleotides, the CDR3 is TGCAGTGCCGCACAGGGGAGCACCGGGGAGCTGGTTTTT. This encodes CSAAQGSTGELVF.

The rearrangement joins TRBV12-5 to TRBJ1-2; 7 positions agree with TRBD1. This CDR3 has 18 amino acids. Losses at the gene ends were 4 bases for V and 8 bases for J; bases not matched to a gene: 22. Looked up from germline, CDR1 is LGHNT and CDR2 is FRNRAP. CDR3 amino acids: CASGSSTVPGQRRYGYTF. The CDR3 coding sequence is TGTGCTAGTGGTTCCTCCACCGTCCCGGGACAGAGACGGTACGGCTACACCTTC.